This T cell receptor (beta chain) comes out of a study of identical twins. TCRdb passed the 5' RACE reads through MiXCR, listing each CDR3 protein once. The sample shows about 720,000 distinct CDR3 sequences, 15% to 20% of them seen only once. The data were also submitted as part of a second study, on T cells expressing NK-cell markers. This second report adds: Dominant NKG2C+ clonotypes in 6 or 7 donors made up roughly 1.0-7.0% of CD8+ T cells.

Sequences were obtained from PBMCs. The receptor's source is a woman between 18 and 29 years old in good health.

The CDR3 bases are TGTGCCAGCAGCTCTCCCGGGACAGGGGACACTGAAGCTTTCTTT. Protein product: CASSSPGTGDTEAFF. The chain links TRBV7-9 to TRBJ1-1, with TRBD1 matching over 10 bases. Losses at the gene ends were 4 bases for V and 3 bases for J; bases not matched to a gene: 5. Per germline, CDR1 SEHNR and CDR2 FQNEAQ (reference sequence). The CDR3 spans 15 residues.